The clone carrying this T cell receptor (beta chain) was recorded at least ten times. These data come from a study of T-cell reconstitution after alpha-beta-depleted transplantation in children. Molecular barcoding with unique molecular identifiers was used for the TCRbeta library. One entry per CDR3 protein results from TCRdb running MiXCR on the PCR reads. Among hundreds of thousands of distinct CDR3 sequences listed, more than 10% were seen once. CDR1 is MNHEY, CDR2 SVGEGT, per germline. The V and J ends lost 9 bases and 1 base, in that order; junction bases with no gene match: 10. The CDR3 covers 17 residues.

The sample consisted of PBMCs from the stem cell graft donor, taken from the stem cell graft. The chain joins TRBV6-2 or TRBV6-3 to TRBJ2-3; 13 positions match TRBD2. This clonotype was sampled from a human donor who donated a stem cell graft to a child with acute lymphoblastic leukemia. CDR3 region: CARRLRTSGSGTDTQYF. DNA of the CDR3: TGTGCCAGGCGGCTACGGACTAGCGGGAGCGGCACAGATACGCAGTATTTT.